The T cell receptor (beta chain) described here comes from a study of technical replicates of blood from a handful of donors. V was shortened by 4 bases and J by 4 bases, with 14 bases between the two germline ends. The CDR3 spans 14 residues. Germline V gene sequence: CDR1 SQVTM, CDR2 ANQGSEA. Data came from immunoSEQ multiplex PCR; TCRdb stores just in-frame clones and leaves some out. Of about 75,000 clones listed, approximately 97% were seen once; the top ten hold approximately 0.18%. The sequenced sample was T cells isolated from PBMCs. The receptor comes from a human donor in good health. This chain uses TRBV29-1 with TRBJ2-1; D is perhaps TRBD2 (6 bases). In nucleotides, the CDR3 is TGCAGCGTTGGGGCTAGCGTATCATACAATGAGCAGTTCTTC. It is translated as CSVGASVSYNEQFF.